One T cell receptor (beta chain) is described in this entry. With 2 bases removed from V and 5 bases from J, the gap between germline ends came to 18 bases. The CDR3 extends over 16 amino acids. Germline V gives CDR1 SGHRS, CDR2 YFSETQ. These data originate in a study of blood T cells in healthy people across ages. The authors ran a second PCR of about 7 to 11 cycles using a sample-barcoded 5' primer and a J-beta primer mix. TCRdb reanalysed the 5' RACE reads using MiXCR and keeps one entry per CDR3 protein. The table shows 1.5 million to 1.8 million distinct CDR3 sequences, with approximately 43% occurring only once.

The J gene is TRBJ2-3, the V gene TRBV5-1; D is perhaps TRBD1 (6 bases). The specimen was blood. This receptor was obtained from a young woman in good health. The DNA for the CDR3 is TGCGCCAGCAGCTTCACCCCAAGAGGGGGTGGAGATACGCAGTATTTT. It is translated as CASSFTPRGGGDTQYF.